This T cell receptor beta chain was captured by sequencing in a study of blood T cell repertoires in COVID-19. Study-level information: The United States, Italy and Spain provided the acute and convalescent COVID-19 samples. T cells, B-cell-depleted T cells, or PBMCs provided the cDNA or gDNA that served as material.

In the original analysis: Quantification of nucleated cells was approximated via reference gene primer amplification. The method was immunoSEQ multiplex PCR; TCRdb's version includes in-frame clones alone and lacks a portion of them. That table supplies the V and J calls and clone size; D and trimming were determined from the DNA. The data contain about 160,000 clones, 90% to 95% of them singletons. V was pared by 2 bases and J by 8 bases, with 11 bases between. The germline V gene has CDR1 SGHNT and CDR2 YYREEE (reference sequence). The CDR3 is 13 amino acids. The chain recombines TRBV5-4 with TRBJ2-1; D is perhaps TRBD1 (5 bases). The clonotype comes from a woman in her forties or fifties with acute or convalescent COVID-19. Sequencing was carried out using peripheral blood. The CDR3 DNA sequence: TGTGCCAGCAGCTTTAGGGGTGGTGATGAGCAGTTCTTC. Residues: CASSFRGGDEQFF. The whole variable domain, remainder taken from reference TRBV5-4 and TRBJ2-1, is ETGVTQSPTHLIKTRGQQVTLRCSSQSGHNTVSWYQQALGQGPQFIFQYYREEENGRGNFPPRFSGLQFPNYSSELNVNALELDDSALYLCASSFRGGDEQFFGPGTRLTVL.